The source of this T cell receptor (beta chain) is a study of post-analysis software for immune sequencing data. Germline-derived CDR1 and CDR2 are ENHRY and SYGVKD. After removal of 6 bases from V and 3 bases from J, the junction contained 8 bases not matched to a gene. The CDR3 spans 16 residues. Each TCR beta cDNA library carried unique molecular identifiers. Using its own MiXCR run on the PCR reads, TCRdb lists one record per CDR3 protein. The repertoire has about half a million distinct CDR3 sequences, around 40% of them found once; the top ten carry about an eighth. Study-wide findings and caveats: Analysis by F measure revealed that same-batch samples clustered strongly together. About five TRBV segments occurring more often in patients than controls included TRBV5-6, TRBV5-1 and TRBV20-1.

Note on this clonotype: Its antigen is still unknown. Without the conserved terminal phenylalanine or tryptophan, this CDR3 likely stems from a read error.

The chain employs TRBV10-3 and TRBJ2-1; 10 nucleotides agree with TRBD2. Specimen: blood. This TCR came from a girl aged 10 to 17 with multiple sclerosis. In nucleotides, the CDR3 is TGTGCCATCAGGGCTAGCGGGAGTCAGGACTACAATGAGCAGTTCTCC. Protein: CAIRASGSQDYNEQFS.